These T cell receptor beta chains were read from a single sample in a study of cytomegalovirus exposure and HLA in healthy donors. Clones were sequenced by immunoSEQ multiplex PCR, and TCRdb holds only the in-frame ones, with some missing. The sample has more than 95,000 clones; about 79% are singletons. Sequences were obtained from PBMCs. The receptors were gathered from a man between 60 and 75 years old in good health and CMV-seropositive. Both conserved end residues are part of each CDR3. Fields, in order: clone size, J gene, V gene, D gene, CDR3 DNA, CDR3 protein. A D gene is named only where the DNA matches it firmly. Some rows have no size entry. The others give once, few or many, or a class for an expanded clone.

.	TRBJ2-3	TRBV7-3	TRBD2	TGTGCCAGCAGAGCGGGGGGTACAGATACGCAGTATTTT	CASRAGGTDTQYF
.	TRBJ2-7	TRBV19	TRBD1	TGTGCCAGTCGGGACAGGGGTTACGAGCAGTACTTC	CASRDRGYEQYF
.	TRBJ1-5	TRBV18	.	TGTGCCAGCTCACCACCGGGGGGAGAGGACCAGCCCCAGCATTTT	CASSPPGGEDQPQHF
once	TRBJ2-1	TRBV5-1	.	TGCGCCAGCAGCCATGGCAGGGATATCGGATACAATGAGCAGTTCTTC	CASSHGRDIGYNEQFF
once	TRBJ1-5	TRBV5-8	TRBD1	TGTGCCAGCAGCCAGAGGGACAGGCCGAATAGACGTCAGCCCCAGCATTTT	CASSQRDRPNRRQPQHF
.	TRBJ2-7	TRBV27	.	TGTGCCAGCAGTTCGACTAGTTACTACGAGCAGTACTTC	CASSSTSYYEQYF
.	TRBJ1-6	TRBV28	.	TGTGCCAGCAGTTTTTATGGCAGGGCTAATTCACCCCTCCACTTT	CASSFYGRANSPLHF
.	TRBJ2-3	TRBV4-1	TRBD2	TGCGCCAGCAGCCCGGGACTAGCGGGGGGCTACACAGATACGCAGTATTTT	CASSPGLAGGYTDTQYF
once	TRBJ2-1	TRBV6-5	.	TGTGCCAGCAGCGTTTACAATGAGCAGTTCTTC	CASSVYNEQFF
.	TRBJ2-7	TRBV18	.	TGTGCCAGCTCACCAGTGGTCTCCTACGAGCAGTACTTC	CASSPVVSYEQYF
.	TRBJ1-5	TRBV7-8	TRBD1	TGTGCCAGCAGCTCCGACAGGGGGGTCGGCAGCCAGCCCCAGCATTTT	CASSSDRGVGSQPQHF
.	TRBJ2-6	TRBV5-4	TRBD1	TGTGCCAGCAGCTTTGGGACAGGGGCCCTCTCTGGGGCCAACGTCCTGACTTTC	CASSFGTGALSGANVLTF
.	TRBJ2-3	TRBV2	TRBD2	TGTGCCAGCAGTCCTAGCGGGGCCCTAATAGGAGATACGCAGTATTTT	CASSPSGALIGDTQYF
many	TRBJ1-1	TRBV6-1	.	TGTGCCAGCAGTCAAGGGGGGGGCCGGTTCCGGAACACTGAAGCTTTCTTT	CASSQGGGRFRNTEAFF
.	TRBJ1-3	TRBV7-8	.	TGTGCCAGCAGGCCCGGGTCTGGAAACACCATATATTTT	CASRPGSGNTIYF
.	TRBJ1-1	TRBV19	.	TGTGCCAGTAGTAGCCTACAGGGAATCACTGAAGCTTTCTTT	CASSSLQGITEAFF